These 9 T cell receptor beta chains share one sample of origin, sequenced in a study of beta chain features in type 1 diabetes. General study results and limits: Moderately but significantly shorter TCRB CDR3s were found in Type 1 diabetes patients in all four CD4+ subsets.

Antigens for these TCRs are unknown. Reverse transcribing all isolated RNA meant expressed TCRB transcripts were sequenced. Profiled with immunoSEQ multiplex PCR; TCRdb holds only in-frame clones, not every one. In the table there are about 280,000 clones, over 12% of which are singletons. The sample was naive CD4+ T cells from blood. The receptors stem from a young man with type 1 diabetes.

This chain joins TRBV29-1 and TRBJ2-1; TRBD2 agrees at 8 bases. V shed 4 bases and J 2 bases; nucleotides not matched to a gene: 4. The CDR3 consists of 14 residues. Germline V CDR1 and CDR2: SQVTM, ANQGSEA. The CDR3 region has the DNA TGCAGCGTTGCTGCTAGCGGGCCCTACAATGAGCAGTTCTTC. Amino acid sequence: CSVAASGPYNEQFF.

This clone has only a few counts. The chain uses TRBV4-3 and TRBJ2-7; the D gene is possibly TRBD1 (5 bases). CDR3 length: 15 amino acids. Per germline, CDR1 LGHNA and CDR2 YSLEER. V lost 3 bases to trimming and J lost 0 bases, with 12 bases between them. CDR3 region: CASSHKIRDSYEQYF. The CDR3 DNA sequence: TGCGCCAGCAGCCACAAGATCAGGGACTCCTACGAGCAGTACTTC.

The rearrangement links TRBV6-6 to TRBJ2-2; D is uncertain. V lost 6 bases to trimming and J lost 0 bases, with 5 bases between them. From germline, CDR1 is MNHNY and CDR2 SVGAGI (reference sequence). The CDR3 has 13 amino acids. CDR3 sequence (DNA): TGTGCCAGCAGGTCCGCGAACACCGGGGAGCTGTTTTTT. This codes for CASRSANTGELFF.

The chain joins TRBV6-5 to TRBJ2-7; D is possibly TRBD2 (5 bases). Trimming pared 7 bases from V and 4 bases from J, leaving 14 bases between. The germline V gene encodes CDR1 MNHEY and CDR2 SVGAGI. This CDR3 is built from 13 residues. The DNA of the CDR3 is TGTGCCAGCAAGCGACACGGGGTTTACGAGCAGTACTTC. Its protein product is CASKRHGVYEQYF.

The rearrangement links TRBV12-5 to TRBJ1-1; D possibly corresponds to TRBD1 (5 bases). Looked up from germline, CDR1 is LGHNT and CDR2 is FRNRAP. The CDR3 sequence is 13 residues long. Trimming left V 5 bases short and J 1 base short, with 8 bases between. CDR3 nucleotides: TGTGCTAGTGGTGTACAGGCGAACACTGAAGCTTTCTTT. Translated, it gives CASGVQANTEAFF.

This clone was seen only a few times. This sequence joins TRBV30 and TRBJ2-1; 7 bases align to TRBD2. V was clipped by 4 bases and J by 3 bases; unmatched bases: 3. CDR1 is GTSNPN, CDR2 SVGIG, per germline (reference sequence). The CDR3 spans 13 residues. In nucleotides, the CDR3 is TGTGCCTGGAACGGGGGGAGCTACAATGAGCAGTTCTTC. This gives the protein CAWNGGSYNEQFF.

The J gene is TRBJ2-1, the V gene TRBV23-1; 9 bases are shared with TRBD2. Being an ORF, TRBV23-1 has a function that is uncertain. V lost 2 bases, J lost 1 base, and 9 bases stayed unmatched. This CDR3 comprises 18 residues. CDR3 loop: CASSQAPNSGRSYNEQFF. In DNA, the CDR3 is TGCGCCAGCAGTCAAGCGCCCAATAGCGGGAGATCCTACAATGAGCAGTTCTTC.

The genes are TRBV4-1 and TRBJ2-3; 9 positions match TRBD2. CDR3 length equals 15 residues. Germline CDR1 MGHRA, CDR2 YSYEKL. The junction had 6 bases not matched to a gene; V was cut back by 5 bases and J by 3 bases. In DNA form, the CDR3 reads TGCGCCAGCAGCACAACGGGACTAGCAACAGATACGCAGTATTTT. It specifies CASSTTGLATDTQYF.

The chain carries TRBV30 and TRBJ1-2, with D perhaps TRBD1 (6 bases). The CDR3 is made up of 12 amino acids. CDR1 is GTSNPN and CDR2 is SVGIG in the germline V gene (reference sequence). Trimming cost V 0 bases and J 12 bases, with 14 bases left between them. CDR3 nucleotide sequence: TGTGCCTGGAGTGTGGTCAGGGAGGGGGACACCTTC. This gives the protein CAWSVVREGDTF.